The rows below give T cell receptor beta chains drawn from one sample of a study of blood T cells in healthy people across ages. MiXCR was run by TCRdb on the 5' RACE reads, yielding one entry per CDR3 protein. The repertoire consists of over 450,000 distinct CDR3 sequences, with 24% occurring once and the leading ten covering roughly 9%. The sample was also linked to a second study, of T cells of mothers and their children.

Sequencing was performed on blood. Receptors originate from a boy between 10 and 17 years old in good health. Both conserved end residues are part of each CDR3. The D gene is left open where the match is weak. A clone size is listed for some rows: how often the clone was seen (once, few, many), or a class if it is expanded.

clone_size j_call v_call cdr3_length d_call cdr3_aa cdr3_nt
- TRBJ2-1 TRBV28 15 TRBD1 CASSLGGTGFNERFF TGTGCCAGCAGTCTGGGCGGGACAGGGTTCAATGAGCGGTTCTTC
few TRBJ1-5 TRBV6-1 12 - CASSVGNQPQHF TGTGCCAGCAGTGTAGGGAATCAGCCCCAGCATTTT
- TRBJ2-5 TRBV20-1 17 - CSARAEGVKGVAETQYF TGCAGTGCTAGAGCCGAAGGAGTAAAAGGGGTCGCTGAGACCCAGTACTTC
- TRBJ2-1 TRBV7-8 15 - CASRPDRASYNEQFF TGTGCCAGCAGACCCGACAGAGCCTCCTACAATGAGCAGTTCTTC
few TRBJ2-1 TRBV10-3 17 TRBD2 CASGPLPGLAGSNEQFF TGTGCCAGCGGACCGCTCCCGGGACTAGCGGGATCCAATGAGCAGTTCTTC
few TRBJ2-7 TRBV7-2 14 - CVSSLLGPSYEQYF TGTGTCAGCAGCTTACTGGGACCCTCCTACGAGCAGTACTTC
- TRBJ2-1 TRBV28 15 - CASSRLGRGNNEQFF TGTGCCAGCAGCCGATTGGGACGGGGAAACAATGAGCAGTTCTTC
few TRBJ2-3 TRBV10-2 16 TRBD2 CASSDPAGGGTDTQYF TGCGCCAGCAGTGATCCCGCGGGAGGTGGGACAGATACGCAGTATTTT
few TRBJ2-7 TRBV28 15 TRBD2 CASSSPREGSYEQYF TGTGCCAGCAGTTCCCCCAGGGAGGGCTCCTACGAGCAGTACTTC
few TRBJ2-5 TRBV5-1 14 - CASGEVGGEETQYF TGCGCCAGCGGCGAAGTGGGCGGGGAAGAGACCCAGTACTTC
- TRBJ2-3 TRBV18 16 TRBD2 CASSPRLAGATDTQYF TGTGCCAGCTCACCACGACTAGCGGGGGCCACAGATACGCAGTATTTT
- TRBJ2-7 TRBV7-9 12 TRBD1 CASSRDRAGQYF TGTGCCAGCAGCAGGGACAGGGCCGGGCAGTACTTC
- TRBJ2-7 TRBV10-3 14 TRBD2 CAISGTGTTGEQYF TGTGCCATCAGTGGCACGGGGACTACGGGGGAGCAGTACTTC
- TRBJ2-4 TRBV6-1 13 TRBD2 CASKASGGNIQYF TGTGCCAGCAAGGCTAGCGGGGGTAACATTCAGTACTTC
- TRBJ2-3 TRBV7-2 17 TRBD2 CASSLRSSGGSTDTQYF TGTGCCAGCAGCTTACGGTCTAGCGGGGGTTCCACAGATACGCAGTATTTT
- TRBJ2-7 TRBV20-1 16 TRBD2 CSARSLTSGLSYEQYF TGCAGTGCCAGGAGCCTCACTAGCGGACTCTCCTACGAGCAGTACTTC
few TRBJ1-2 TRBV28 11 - CASRFDYGYTF TGTGCCAGCAGGTTTGACTATGGCTACACCTTC
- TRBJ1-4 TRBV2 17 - CASSVRDIRATNEKLFF TGTGCCAGCAGTGTGCGAGATATCAGAGCAACTAATGAAAAACTGTTTTTT
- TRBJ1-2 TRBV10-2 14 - CASSPRETLYGYTF TGCGCCAGCAGTCCGCGGGAGACACTATATGGCTACACCTTC
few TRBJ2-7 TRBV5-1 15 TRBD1 CASSLMRQGDYEQYF TGCGCCAGCAGCTTGATGAGACAGGGGGACTACGAGCAGTACTTC
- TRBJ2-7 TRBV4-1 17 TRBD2 CASSRLVSVAGPYEQYF TGCGCCAGCAGCCGTTTGGTTTCGGTAGCGGGTCCCTACGAGCAGTACTTC
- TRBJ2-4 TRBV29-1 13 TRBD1 CSAGTGNKNIQYF TGCAGCGCTGGGACAGGGAACAAAAACATTCAGTACTTC
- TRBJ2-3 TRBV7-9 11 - CASTVGDTQYF TGTGCCAGCACCGTTGGGGATACGCAGTATTTT
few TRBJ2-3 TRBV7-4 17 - CASSPKVPGSCTDTQYF TGTGCCAGCAGCCCTAAGGTCCCGGGCTCCTGCACAGATACGCAGTATTTT
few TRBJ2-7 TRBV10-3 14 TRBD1 CATGPGQALGEQYF TGTGCCACGGGACCGGGACAGGCACTTGGCGAGCAGTACTTC
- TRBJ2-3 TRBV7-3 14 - CASSTETGSDTQYF TGTGCCAGCAGTACAGAAACGGGGAGTGATACGCAGTATTTT
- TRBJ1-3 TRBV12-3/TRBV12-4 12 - CASKGSGNTIYF TGTGCCAGCAAGGGGTCTGGAAACACCATATATTTT
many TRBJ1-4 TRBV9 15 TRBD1 CASSLQTGNNEKLFF TGTGCCAGCAGCCTACAGACAGGGAATAATGAAAAACTGTTTTTT
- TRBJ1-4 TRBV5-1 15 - CASQPRGGNNEKLFF TGCGCCAGCCAGCCGCGCGGGGGCAATAATGAAAAACTGTTTTTT
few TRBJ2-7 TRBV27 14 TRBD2 CASSFGRDSYEQYF TGTGCCAGCAGTTTCGGGAGGGATTCCTACGAGCAGTACTTC
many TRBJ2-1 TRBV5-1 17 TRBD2 CASSLEIGTTGRNEQFF TGCGCCAGCAGCTTGGAAATTGGGACTACCGGAAGAAATGAGCAGTTCTTC
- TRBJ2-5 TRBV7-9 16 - CASSLHRWVFVGTQYF TGTGCCAGCAGCTTACACAGATGGGTGTTCGTTGGGACCCAGTACTTC
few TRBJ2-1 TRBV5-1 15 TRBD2 CASSLVLAGENEQFF TGCGCCAGCAGCTTGGTTCTAGCGGGAGAAAATGAGCAGTTCTTC
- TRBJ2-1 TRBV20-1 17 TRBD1 CSARAHSRTGGGDEQFF TGCAGTGCTAGAGCCCATAGTAGGACAGGGGGTGGGGATGAGCAGTTCTTC
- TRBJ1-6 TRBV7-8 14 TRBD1 CASRPDRENSPLHF TGTGCCAGCCGCCCTGACAGGGAGAATTCACCCCTCCACTTT
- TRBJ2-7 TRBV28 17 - CASSLSPLVTSTYEQYF TGTGCCAGCAGTTTGAGTCCCCTCGTGACATCTACTTACGAGCAGTACTTC
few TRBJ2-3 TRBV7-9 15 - CASSLEGTYTDTQYF TGTGCCAGCAGCCTCGAAGGGACTTACACAGATACGCAGTATTTT
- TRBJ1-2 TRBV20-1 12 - CSARDHSYGYTF TGCAGTGCTAGAGATCACAGCTATGGCTACACCTTC
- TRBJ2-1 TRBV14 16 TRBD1 CASSPRTGQIYNEQFF TGTGCCAGCAGTCCCCGGACAGGGCAAATCTACAATGAGCAGTTCTTC
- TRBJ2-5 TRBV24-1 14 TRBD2 CATGTSGSRETQYF TGTGCCACAGGGACTAGCGGGAGTCGAGAGACCCAGTACTTC
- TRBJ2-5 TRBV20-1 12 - CSARRPRETQYF TGCAGTGCTAGACGGCCTAGGGAGACCCAGTACTTC
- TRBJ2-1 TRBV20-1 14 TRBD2 CSAKGGRAYNEQFF TGCAGTGCTAAGGGCGGGAGGGCTTACAATGAGCAGTTCTTC
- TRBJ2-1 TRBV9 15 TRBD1 CASSVGDRRLNEQFF TGTGCCAGCAGCGTAGGGGACAGGCGACTCAATGAGCAGTTCTTC
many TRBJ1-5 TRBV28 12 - CASSVSNQPQHF TGTGCCAGCAGTGTAAGCAATCAGCCCCAGCATTTT
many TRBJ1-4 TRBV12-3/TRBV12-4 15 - CASSLGDEANEKLFF TGTGCCAGCAGTTTGGGGGATGAGGCTAATGAAAAACTGTTTTTT
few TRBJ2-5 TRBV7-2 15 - CASHLGNLRQETQYF TGTGCCAGCCACCTAGGGAATTTACGACAAGAGACCCAGTACTTC
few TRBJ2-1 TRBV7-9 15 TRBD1 CASSPGQGAHNEQFF TGTGCCAGCAGCCCTGGACAGGGGGCTCACAATGAGCAGTTCTTC
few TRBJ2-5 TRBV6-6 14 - CANSPWGVQETQYF TGTGCCAACAGTCCGTGGGGGGTCCAAGAGACCCAGTACTTC
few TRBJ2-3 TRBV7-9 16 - CASSPGARVRADTQYF TGTGCCAGCAGCCCAGGCGCCCGGGTTAGGGCAGATACGCAGTATTTT
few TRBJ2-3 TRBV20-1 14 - CRARTHGGTDTQYF TGCAGGGCGCGGACCCACGGAGGCACAGATACGCAGTATTTT
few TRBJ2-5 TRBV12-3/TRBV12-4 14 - CASSLGAGWETQYF TGTGCCAGCAGTTTAGGGGCAGGCTGGGAGACCCAGTACTTC
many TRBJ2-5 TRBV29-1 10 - CSVEGETQYF TGCAGCGTTGAAGGAGAGACCCAGTACTTC